This T cell receptor beta chain was documented in a study of neurological immune-mediated disorders. Per the germline V gene, CDR1 is SGHDT and CDR2 is YYEEEE. The CDR3 consists of 17 residues. Germline trimming cut 5 bases from V and 2 bases from J; bases unmatched to any gene: 14. Ten or more counts support this clonotype. TCRdb reanalysed the 5' RACE reads using MiXCR and keeps one entry per CDR3 protein. The table records approximately 46,000 distinct CDR3 sequences, 10% to 13% of them present only once. This sequence originates from a man aged 70-80 years with HTLV-1-associated myelopathy (HAM/TSP). V and J are TRBV5-6 and TRBJ1-2; 8 nucleotides match TRBD1. Sequenced: PBMCs. The chain's CDR3 is CASSFGARQGPNYGYTF. The CDR3 coding sequence is TGTGCCAGCAGTTTTGGAGCTCGACAGGGGCCCAACTATGGCTACACCTTC. Full variable domain (rest looked up from reference TRBV5-6 and TRBJ1-2): DAGVTQSPTHLIKTRGQQVTLRCSPKSGHDTVSWYQQALGQGPQFIFQYYEEEERQRGNFPDRFSGHQFPNYSSELNVNALLLGDSALYLCASSFGARQGPNYGYTFGSGTRLTVV.